These 19 T cell receptor beta chains originate from one sample sequenced in a study of shared clonotypes between healthy human individuals. Sequenced by immunoSEQ multiplex PCR; TCRdb stores in-frame clones only, minus some. The data contain roughly 2.6 million clones, roughly nine tenths of them singletons. Sequenced input: naive CD4+ T cells sorted from blood. The sample's subset: CD45RA+ positively selected. The receptors shown here come from a young man in good health.

This clone turned up a few times. The chain employs TRBV10-3 and TRBJ2-2, with 9 bases lining up with TRBD1. After removal of 4 bases from V and 3 bases from J, the junction contained 0 bases not matched to a gene. Germline lookup yields CDR1 ENHRY and CDR2 SYGVKD. The CDR3 totals 14 residues. In DNA form, the CDR3 reads TGTGCCATCAGTGGGACAGGGGACACCGGGGAGCTGTTTTTT. It translates to CAISGTGDTGELFF.

V usage is TRBV5-4 and J usage is TRBJ2-5; TRBD1 agrees at 8 bases. CDR1 and CDR2 (germline): SGHNT, YYREEE (reference sequence). CDR3 length: 15 amino acids. Trimming cost V 4 bases and J 4 bases; bases outside gene matches: 9. The CDR3 DNA follows: TGTGCCAGCAGCCAAAACCAGGGGGCAGGAGAGACCCAGTACTTC. Encoded protein: CASSQNQGAGETQYF. The entire variable domain, with the rest obtained from reference TRBV5-4 and TRBJ2-5, is as follows: ETGVTQSPTHLIKTRGQQVTLRCSSQSGHNTVSWYQQALGQGPQFIFQYYREEENGRGNFPPRFSGLQFPNYSSELNVNALELDDSALYLCASSQNQGAGETQYFGPGTRLLVL.

This chain joins TRBV4-1 and TRBJ1-5; no clear D. Trimming took off 1 base at V and 0 bases at J, with 13 bases between the two ends. This CDR3 region has 17 residues. Germline CDR1 reads MGHRA; CDR2 reads YSYEKL. CDR3 region: CASSQVPALSSNQPQHF. As DNA, the CDR3 is TGCGCCAGCAGCCAAGTTCCGGCCTTAAGTAGCAATCAGCCCCAGCATTTT.

This chain links TRBV11-2 with TRBJ1-1, with D unclear. This CDR3 region has 13 residues. Germline loops: CDR1 SGHAT, CDR2 FQNNGV. V was clipped by 3 bases and J by 2 bases, with 7 bases between them. For the CDR3, the DNA is TGTGCCAGCAGCTTGCATAGTAACACTGAAGCTTTCTTT. Its translation is CASSLHSNTEAFF.

The chain carries TRBV7-2 and TRBJ1-2, with 12 bases aligning to TRBD1. The germline gives CDR1 SGHTA, CDR2 FQGNSA. The CDR3 has 18 residues. V shed 5 bases, J shed 4 bases, and the junction held 14 bases outside the gene matches. CDR3 DNA sequence: TGTGCCAGCAGCCAAAACCAAGCCGGGACAGGGGGCCGCTATGGCTACACCTTC. Its protein is CASSQNQAGTGGRYGYTF. Combining the CDR3 with reference TRBV7-2 and TRBJ1-2 gives the whole variable domain GAGVSQSPSNKVTEKGKDVELRCDPISGHTALYWYRQSLGQGLEFLIYFQGNSAPDKSGLPSDRFSAERTGGSVSTLTIQRTQQEDSAVYLCASSQNQAGTGGRYGYTFGSGTRLTVV.

The V and J genes are TRBV19 and TRBJ1-1; tentative D call: TRBD1 (6 bases). Germline loops: CDR1 LNHDA, CDR2 SQIVND (reference sequence). V was trimmed by 9 bases and J by 2 bases, leaving 22 bases between them. The CDR3 is made up of 16 amino acids. CDR3 nucleotides: TGTGCCAGCAGAGATCCTGGTAGGGGGGTTAACACTGAAGCTTTCTTT. Its protein product is CASRDPGRGVNTEAFF.

The V gene is TRBV2, the J gene TRBJ1-2; D may be TRBD1 (6 bases). This CDR3 has 12 amino acids. CDR1 and CDR2 from the germline V gene are SNHLY and FYNNEI. V was cut by 6 bases and J by 6 bases, with 11 bases left in between. CDR3: CASRGQVHGYTF. The CDR3, as DNA: TGTGCCAGCAGGGGACAAGTACATGGCTACACCTTC.

About this clone itself: This sample also contains other DNA sequences that code for the same CDR3. The CDR3 DNA reads as TGTGCCAGCAGCGAGGAAGTTGGGGAGACCCAGTACTTC. Amino acids: CASSEEVGETQYF. The V and J genes are TRBV2 and TRBJ2-5; D not certain. Trimming removed 6 bases from V and 5 bases from J, with 13 bases in between. CDR3 size: 13 residues. The germline V gene encodes CDR1 SNHLY and CDR2 FYNNEI.

This clone came up a few times. The same CDR3 also results from other DNA sequences found in this sample. V usage is TRBV2 and J usage is TRBJ2-5; D perhaps matches TRBD2 (6 bases). CDR1 and CDR2 from the germline V gene are SNHLY and FYNNEI. V shed 6 bases and J shed 4 bases, with 6 bases lying between them. The CDR3 is 11 residues long. As DNA, the CDR3 is TGTGCCAGCAGGGAGGGAGAGACCCAGTACTTC. It codes for CASREGETQYF.

The gene calls are TRBV5-1 and TRBJ2-3; 9 nucleotides align to TRBD1. The CDR3 runs to 15 residues. The J segment lost 2 bases and the V segment lost 5 bases, leaving 6 bases of the junction unmatched. Germline assignment: CDR1 SGHRS and CDR2 YFSETQ. In DNA form, the CDR3 reads TGCGCCAGCAGTAGGGGACAGGGAGACACAGATACGCAGTATTTT. The encoded protein is CASSRGQGDTDTQYF.

This chain joins TRBV7-2 and TRBJ1-4; 7 bases match TRBD1. With V trimmed by 4 bases and J by 8 bases, 7 bases remained unmatched. CDR3 length: 14 amino acids. In germline, CDR1 is SGHTA, CDR2 FQGNSA. The CDR3 DNA reads as TGTGCCAGCAGCTCCACCGGGGGACAGGAAAAACTGTTTTTT. Translated: CASSSTGGQEKLFF.

This chain uses TRBV7-9 with TRBJ1-1; D unresolved. Germline lookup yields CDR1 SEHNR and CDR2 FQNEAQ (reference sequence). V shed 1 base and J shed 3 bases, with 12 bases lying between them. This CDR3 is built from 15 residues. The CDR3 reads CASSLEMVEDTEAFF. In DNA form, the CDR3 reads TGTGCCAGCAGCTTAGAGATGGTGGAGGACACTGAAGCTTTCTTT.

V gene TRBV5-6 combines with J gene TRBJ1-6, with 10 positions matching TRBD1. The CDR3 sequence is 17 residues long. V lost 2 bases, J lost 6 bases, and 8 bases stayed unmatched. Looked up from germline, CDR1 is SGHDT and CDR2 is YYEEEE. The chain's CDR3 is CASSFWTGGDLNSPLHF. The CDR3 DNA is TGTGCCAGCAGCTTTTGGACAGGGGGGGATCTTAATTCACCCCTCCACTTT.

The chain links TRBV19 to TRBJ2-3, with D perhaps TRBD2 (6 bases). The V gene lost 7 bases and the J gene lost 4 bases, with 12 bases spanning the gap. Per germline, CDR1 LNHDA and CDR2 SQIVND (reference sequence). The CDR3 loop spans 13 amino acids. The CDR3 spells CASKAGRADTQYF. The CDR3 DNA sequence: TGTGCCAGTAAGGCGGGAAGGGCAGATACGCAGTATTTT.

The V and J genes are TRBV10-3 and TRBJ1-1; 7 bases agree with TRBD1. The germline CDR1 and CDR2 sequences are ENHRY and SYGVKD. This CDR3 is 14 amino acids long. Trimming cost V 2 bases and J 7 bases; bases outside gene matches: 7. The CDR3 region has the DNA TGTGCCATCAGTGAGACATACAGGGGCGGTGAAGCTTTCTTT. Translated, it gives CAISETYRGGEAFF.

As for this clone: Other DNA sequences in the same sample also yield this CDR3. The V gene is TRBV5-1, the J gene TRBJ2-5; D remains ambiguous. Trimming shortened V by 2 bases and J by 4 bases, and 9 bases separated the two germline ends. CDR1 is SGHRS and CDR2 is YFSETQ in the germline V gene. The CDR3 consists of 13 residues. The CDR3 DNA sequence: TGCGCCAGCAGCTTAGAAGGGCGAGAGACCCAGTACTTC. Amino acids: CASSLEGRETQYF.

The genes are TRBV27 and TRBJ2-2; the match to TRBD1 covers 7 bases. The CDR3 is 18 residues long. Germline V gives CDR1 MNHEY, CDR2 SMNVEV (reference sequence). With V trimmed by 5 bases and J by 5 bases, 17 bases remained unmatched. The CDR3 coding sequence is TGTGCCAGCAGTACAATACTCGGGACAGTGAGTAGGACCGGGGAGCTGTTTTTT. Amino acids: CASSTILGTVSRTGELFF.

DNA of the CDR3: TGCAGCGTTGGCCCGACAGATAACACTGAAGCTTTCTTT. Its translation: CSVGPTDNTEAFF. V and J are TRBV29-1 and TRBJ1-1, with a possible D match to TRBD1 (5 bases). The germline gives CDR1 SQVTM, CDR2 ANQGSEA. Trimming cost V 4 bases and J 2 bases, with 11 bases left between them. The CDR3 totals 13 residues.

V is TRBV7-8 and J is TRBJ1-6, with a tentative D call TRBD1 (6 bases). V was clipped by 5 bases and J by 4 bases, with 12 bases between them. CDR1 is SGHVS and CDR2 is FQNEAQ in the germline V gene. CDR3 length equals 15 residues. The CDR3, as DNA: TGTGCCAGCAGCCCCGGACAGTTATATAATTCACCCCTCCACTTT. Translation: CASSPGQLYNSPLHF.